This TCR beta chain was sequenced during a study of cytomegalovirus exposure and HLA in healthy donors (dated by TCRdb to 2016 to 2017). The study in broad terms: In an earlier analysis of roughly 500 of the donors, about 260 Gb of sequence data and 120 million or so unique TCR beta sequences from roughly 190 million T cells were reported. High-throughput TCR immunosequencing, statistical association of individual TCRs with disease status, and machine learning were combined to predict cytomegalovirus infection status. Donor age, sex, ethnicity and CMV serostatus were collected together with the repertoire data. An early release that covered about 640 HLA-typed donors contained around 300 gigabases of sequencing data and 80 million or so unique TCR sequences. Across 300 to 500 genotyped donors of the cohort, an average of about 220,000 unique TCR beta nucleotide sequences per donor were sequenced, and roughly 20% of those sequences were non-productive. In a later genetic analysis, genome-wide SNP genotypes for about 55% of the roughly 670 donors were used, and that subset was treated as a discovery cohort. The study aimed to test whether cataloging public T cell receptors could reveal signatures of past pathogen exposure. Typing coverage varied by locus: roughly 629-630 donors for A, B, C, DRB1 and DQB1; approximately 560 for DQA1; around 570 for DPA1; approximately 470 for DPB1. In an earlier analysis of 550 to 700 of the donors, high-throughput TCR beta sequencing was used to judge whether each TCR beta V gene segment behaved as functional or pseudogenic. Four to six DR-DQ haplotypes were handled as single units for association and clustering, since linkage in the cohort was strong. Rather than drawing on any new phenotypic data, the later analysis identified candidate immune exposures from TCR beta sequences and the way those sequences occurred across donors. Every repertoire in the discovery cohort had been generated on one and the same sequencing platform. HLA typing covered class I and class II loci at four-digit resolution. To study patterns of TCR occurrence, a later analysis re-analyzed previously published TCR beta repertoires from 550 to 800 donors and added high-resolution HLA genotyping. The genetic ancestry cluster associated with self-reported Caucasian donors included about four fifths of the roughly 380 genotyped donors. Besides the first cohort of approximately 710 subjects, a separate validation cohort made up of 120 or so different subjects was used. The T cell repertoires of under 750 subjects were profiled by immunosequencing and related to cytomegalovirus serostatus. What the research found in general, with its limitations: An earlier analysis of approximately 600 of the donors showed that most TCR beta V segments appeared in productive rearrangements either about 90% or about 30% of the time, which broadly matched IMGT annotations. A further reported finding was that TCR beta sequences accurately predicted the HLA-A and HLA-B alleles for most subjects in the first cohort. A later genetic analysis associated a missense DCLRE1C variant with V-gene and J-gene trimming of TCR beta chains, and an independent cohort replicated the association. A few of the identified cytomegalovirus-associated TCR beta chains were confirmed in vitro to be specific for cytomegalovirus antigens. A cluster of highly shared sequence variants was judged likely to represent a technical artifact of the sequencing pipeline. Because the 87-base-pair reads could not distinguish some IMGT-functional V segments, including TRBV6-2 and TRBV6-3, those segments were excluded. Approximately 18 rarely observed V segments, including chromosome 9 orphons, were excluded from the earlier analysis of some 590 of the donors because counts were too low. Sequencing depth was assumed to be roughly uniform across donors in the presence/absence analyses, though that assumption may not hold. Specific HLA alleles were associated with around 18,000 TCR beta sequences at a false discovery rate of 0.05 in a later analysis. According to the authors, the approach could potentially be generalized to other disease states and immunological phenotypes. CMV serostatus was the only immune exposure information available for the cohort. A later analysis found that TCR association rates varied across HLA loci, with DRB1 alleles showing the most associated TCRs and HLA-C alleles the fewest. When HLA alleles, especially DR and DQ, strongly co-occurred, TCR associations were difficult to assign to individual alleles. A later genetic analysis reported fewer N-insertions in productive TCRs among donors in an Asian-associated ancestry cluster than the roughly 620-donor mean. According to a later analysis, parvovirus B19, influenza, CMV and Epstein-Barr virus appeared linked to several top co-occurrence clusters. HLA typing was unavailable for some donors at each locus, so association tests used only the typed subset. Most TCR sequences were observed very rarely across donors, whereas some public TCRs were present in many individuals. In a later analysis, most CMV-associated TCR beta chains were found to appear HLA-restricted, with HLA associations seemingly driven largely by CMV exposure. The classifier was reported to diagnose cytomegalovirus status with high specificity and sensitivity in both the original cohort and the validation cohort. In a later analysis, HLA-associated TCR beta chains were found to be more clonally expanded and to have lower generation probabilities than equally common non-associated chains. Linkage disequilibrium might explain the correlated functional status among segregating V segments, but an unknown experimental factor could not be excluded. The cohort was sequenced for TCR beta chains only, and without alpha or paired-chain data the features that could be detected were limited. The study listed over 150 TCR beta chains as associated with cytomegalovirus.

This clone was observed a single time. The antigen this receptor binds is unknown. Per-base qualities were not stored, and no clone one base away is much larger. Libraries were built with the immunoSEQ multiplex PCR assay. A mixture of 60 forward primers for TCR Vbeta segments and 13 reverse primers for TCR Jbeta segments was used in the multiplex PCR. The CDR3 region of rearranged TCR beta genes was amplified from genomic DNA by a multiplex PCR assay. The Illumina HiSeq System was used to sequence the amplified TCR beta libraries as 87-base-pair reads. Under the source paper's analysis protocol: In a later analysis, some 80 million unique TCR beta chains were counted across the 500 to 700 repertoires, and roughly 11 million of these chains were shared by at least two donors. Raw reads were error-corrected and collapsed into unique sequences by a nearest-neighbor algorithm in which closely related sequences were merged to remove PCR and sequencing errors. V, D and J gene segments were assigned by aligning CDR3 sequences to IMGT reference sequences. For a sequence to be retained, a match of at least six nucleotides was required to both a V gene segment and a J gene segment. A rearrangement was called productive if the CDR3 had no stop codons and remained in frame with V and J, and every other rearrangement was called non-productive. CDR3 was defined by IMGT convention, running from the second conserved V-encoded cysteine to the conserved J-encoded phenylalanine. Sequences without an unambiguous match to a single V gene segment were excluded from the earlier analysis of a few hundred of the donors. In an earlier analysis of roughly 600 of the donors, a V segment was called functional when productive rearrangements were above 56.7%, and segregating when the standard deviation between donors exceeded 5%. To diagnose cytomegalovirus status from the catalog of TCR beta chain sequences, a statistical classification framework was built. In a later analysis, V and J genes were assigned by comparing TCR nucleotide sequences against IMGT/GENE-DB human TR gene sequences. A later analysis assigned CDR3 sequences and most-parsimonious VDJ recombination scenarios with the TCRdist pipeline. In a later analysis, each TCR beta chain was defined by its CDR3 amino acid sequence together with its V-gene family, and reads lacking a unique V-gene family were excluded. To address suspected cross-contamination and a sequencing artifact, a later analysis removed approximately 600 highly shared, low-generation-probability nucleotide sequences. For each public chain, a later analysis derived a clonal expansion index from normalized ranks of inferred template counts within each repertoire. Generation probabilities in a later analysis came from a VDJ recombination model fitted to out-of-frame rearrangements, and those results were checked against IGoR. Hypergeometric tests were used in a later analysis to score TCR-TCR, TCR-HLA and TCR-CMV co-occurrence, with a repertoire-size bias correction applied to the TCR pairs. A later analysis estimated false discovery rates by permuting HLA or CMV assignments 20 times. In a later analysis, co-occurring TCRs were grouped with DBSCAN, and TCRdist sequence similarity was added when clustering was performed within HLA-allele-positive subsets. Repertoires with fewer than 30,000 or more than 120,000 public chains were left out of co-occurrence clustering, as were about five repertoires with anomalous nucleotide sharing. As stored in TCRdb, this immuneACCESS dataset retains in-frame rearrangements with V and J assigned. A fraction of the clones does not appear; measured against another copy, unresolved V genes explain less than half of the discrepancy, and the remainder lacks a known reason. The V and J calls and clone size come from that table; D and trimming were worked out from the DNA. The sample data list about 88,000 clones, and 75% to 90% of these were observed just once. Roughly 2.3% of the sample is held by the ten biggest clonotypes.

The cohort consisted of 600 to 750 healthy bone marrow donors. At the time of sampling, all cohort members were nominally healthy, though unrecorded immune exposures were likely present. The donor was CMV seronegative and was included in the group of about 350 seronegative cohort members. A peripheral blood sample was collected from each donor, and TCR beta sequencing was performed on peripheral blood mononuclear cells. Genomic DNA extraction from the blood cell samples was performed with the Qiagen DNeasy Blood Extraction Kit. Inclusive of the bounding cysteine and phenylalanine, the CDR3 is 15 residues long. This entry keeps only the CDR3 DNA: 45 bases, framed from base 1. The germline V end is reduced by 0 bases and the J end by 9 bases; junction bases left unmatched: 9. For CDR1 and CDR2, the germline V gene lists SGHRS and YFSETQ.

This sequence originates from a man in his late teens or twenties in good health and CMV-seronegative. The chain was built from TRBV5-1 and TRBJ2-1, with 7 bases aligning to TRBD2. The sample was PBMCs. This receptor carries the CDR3 CASSLAGGSFGEQFF. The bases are TGCGCCAGCAGCTTGGCCGGCGGGAGTTTCGGTGAGCAGTTCTTC.